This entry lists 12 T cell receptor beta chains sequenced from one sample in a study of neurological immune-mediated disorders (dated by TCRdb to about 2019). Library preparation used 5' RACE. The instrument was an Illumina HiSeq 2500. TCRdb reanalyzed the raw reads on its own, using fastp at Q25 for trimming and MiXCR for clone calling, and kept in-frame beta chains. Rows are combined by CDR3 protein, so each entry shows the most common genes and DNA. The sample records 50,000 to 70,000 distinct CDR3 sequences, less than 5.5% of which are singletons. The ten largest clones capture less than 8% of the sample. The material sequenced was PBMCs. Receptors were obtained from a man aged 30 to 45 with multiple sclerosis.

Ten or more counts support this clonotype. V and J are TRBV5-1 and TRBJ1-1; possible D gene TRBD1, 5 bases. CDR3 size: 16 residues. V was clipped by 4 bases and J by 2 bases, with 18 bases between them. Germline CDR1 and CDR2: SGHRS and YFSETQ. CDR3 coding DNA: TGCGCCAGCAGCAAAACTCCAGGGTTCCCTAACACTGAAGCTTTCTTT. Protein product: CASSKTPGFPNTEAFF.

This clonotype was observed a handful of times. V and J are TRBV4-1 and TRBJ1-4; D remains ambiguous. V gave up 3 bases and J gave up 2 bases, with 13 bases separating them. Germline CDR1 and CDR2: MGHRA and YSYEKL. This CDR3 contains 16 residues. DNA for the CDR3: TGCGCCAGCAGCCAGGGCAAGACCGAGACTAATGAAAAACTGTTTTTT. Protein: CASSQGKTETNEKLFF.

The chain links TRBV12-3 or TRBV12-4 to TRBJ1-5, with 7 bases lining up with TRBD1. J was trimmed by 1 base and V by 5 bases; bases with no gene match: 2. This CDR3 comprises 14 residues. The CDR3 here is CASSPDRSNQPQHF. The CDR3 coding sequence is TGTGCCAGCAGTCCGGACAGGAGCAATCAGCCCCAGCATTTT.

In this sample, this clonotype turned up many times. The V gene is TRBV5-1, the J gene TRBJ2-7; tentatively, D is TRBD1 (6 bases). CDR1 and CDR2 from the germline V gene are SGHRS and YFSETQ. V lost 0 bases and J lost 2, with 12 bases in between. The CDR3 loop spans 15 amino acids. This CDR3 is CASSLGGRGTYEQYF. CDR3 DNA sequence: TGCGCCAGCAGCTTGGGGGGCAGGGGCACCTACGAGCAGTACTTC.

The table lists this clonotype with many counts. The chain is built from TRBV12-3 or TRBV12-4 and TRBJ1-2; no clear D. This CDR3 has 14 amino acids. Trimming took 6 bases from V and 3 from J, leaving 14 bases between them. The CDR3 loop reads CASRSLKGYYGYTF. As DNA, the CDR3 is TGTGCCAGCAGATCCTTGAAGGGATACTATGGCTACACCTTC.

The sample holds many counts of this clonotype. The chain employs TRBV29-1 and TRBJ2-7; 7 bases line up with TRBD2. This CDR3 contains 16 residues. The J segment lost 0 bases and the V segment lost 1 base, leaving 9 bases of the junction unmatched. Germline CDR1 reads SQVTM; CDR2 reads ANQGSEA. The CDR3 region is CSVEAYNKRGSYEQYF. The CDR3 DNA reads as TGCAGCGTTGAAGCCTATAACAAGCGGGGCTCCTACGAGCAGTACTTC.

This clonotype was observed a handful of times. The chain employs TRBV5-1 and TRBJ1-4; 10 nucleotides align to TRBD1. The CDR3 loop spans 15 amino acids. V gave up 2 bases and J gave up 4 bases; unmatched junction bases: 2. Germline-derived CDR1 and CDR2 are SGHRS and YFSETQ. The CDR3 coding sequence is TGCGCCAGCAGCTTAGGGACAGGGGTTAATGAAAAACTGTTTTTT. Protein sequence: CASSLGTGVNEKLFF.

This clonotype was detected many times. The CDR3: CASSLPAQETQYF. The CDR3 bases are TGTGCCAGCAGTTTACCCGCTCAAGAGACCCAGTACTTC. The genes are TRBV12-3 or TRBV12-4 and TRBJ2-5; D unclear. The CDR3 runs to 13 residues. The ends were cut back, 2 bases at V and 2 bases at J, with 6 bases in the middle.

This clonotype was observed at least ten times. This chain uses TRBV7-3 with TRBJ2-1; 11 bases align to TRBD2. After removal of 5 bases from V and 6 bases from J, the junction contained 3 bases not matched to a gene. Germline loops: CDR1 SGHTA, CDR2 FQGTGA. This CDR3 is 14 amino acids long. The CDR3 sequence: CASSPGTSGNEQFF. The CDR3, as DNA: TGTGCCAGCAGCCCAGGGACTAGCGGCAATGAGCAGTTCTTC.

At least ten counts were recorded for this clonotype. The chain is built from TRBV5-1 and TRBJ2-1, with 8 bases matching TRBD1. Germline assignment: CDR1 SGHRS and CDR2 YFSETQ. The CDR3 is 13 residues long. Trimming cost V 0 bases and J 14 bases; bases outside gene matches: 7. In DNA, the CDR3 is TGCGCCAGCAGCTTGGAAGGACAGGGCCAGGAGTTCTTC. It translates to CASSLEGQGQEFF.

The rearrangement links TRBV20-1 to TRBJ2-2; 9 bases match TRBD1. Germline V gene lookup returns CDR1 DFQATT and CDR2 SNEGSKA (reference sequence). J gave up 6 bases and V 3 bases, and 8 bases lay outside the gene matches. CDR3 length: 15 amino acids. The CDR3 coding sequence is TGCAGTGCTAGGTACAGGGGGCAGCTAGCCGGGGAGCTGTTTTTT. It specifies CSARYRGQLAGELFF.

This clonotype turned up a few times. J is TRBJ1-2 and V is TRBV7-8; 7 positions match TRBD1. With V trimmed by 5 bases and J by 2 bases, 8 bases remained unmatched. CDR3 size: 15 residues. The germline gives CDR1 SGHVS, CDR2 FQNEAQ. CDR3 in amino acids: CASSPGTVPNYGYTF. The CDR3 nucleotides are TGTGCCAGCAGCCCAGGGACAGTACCAAACTATGGCTACACCTTC.